The next 14 T cell receptor beta chains were all read from a single sample in a study of shared clonotypes between healthy human individuals. Terminally differentiated effector memory CD45RA+ cells were excluded by CCR7 positive selection of CD45RO-negative cells. TCRdb keeps only in-frame clones here, not all; method: immunoSEQ multiplex PCR. The data hold about 820,000 clones, with 92% observed a single time. The source material was naive CD8+ T cells sorted from blood. Receptors were obtained from a man in his thirties or forties in good health.

The genes are TRBV4-2 and TRBJ1-1; D remains unclear. The CDR3 contains 13 residues. V lost 2 bases and J 10 bases, leaving 14 bases between the germline ends. Germline V gene data show CDR1 as LGHNA and CDR2 as YNFKEQ. The CDR3 region is CASSQSRAGIAFF. CDR3 bases: TGTGCCAGCAGCCAATCGCGGGCGGGGATAGCTTTCTTT.

V usage is TRBV27 and J usage is TRBJ1-1; tentative D call: TRBD1 (5 bases). Trimming took off 4 bases at V and 5 bases at J, with 17 bases between the two ends. The CDR3 sequence is 15 residues long. Germline V gene lookup returns CDR1 MNHEY and CDR2 SMNVEV (reference sequence). CDR3 bases: TGTGCCAGCAGTTCCCCGCTAGTCGGGGCAACTGAAGCTTTCTTT. It is translated as CASSSPLVGATEAFF.

V usage is TRBV5-1 and J usage is TRBJ1-1; 9 bases fit TRBD1. V was pared by 3 bases and J by 3 bases, with 3 bases of the junction left unmatched. CDR3 length: 14 residues. CDR1 is SGHRS, CDR2 YFSETQ, per germline. For the CDR3, the DNA is TGCGCCAGCAGCTGGGGGGACAGGGACACTGAAGCTTTCTTT. This translates into CASSWGDRDTEAFF. Combining the CDR3 with reference TRBV5-1 and TRBJ1-1 gives the whole variable domain KAGVTQTPRYLIKTRGQQVTLSCSPISGHRSVSWYQQTPGQGLQFLFEYFSETQRNKGNFPGRFSGRQFSNSRSEMNVSTLELGDSALYLCASSWGDRDTEAFFGQGTRLTVV.

Remarks on this clone: This sample also contains other DNA sequences that code for the same CDR3. The rearrangement uses TRBV27 and TRBJ1-5; D perhaps matches TRBD1 (6 bases). The germline gives CDR1 MNHEY, CDR2 SMNVEV (reference sequence). V dropped 2 bases and J dropped 0 bases, with 8 bases sitting between them. This CDR3 region has 15 residues. CDR3 amino acids: CASSLTGNSNQPQHF. The CDR3 region has the DNA TGTGCCAGCAGTTTAACAGGGAATAGCAATCAGCCCCAGCATTTT.

The chain has TRBV7-9 and TRBJ1-4, with 7 bases aligning to TRBD1. CDR1 and CDR2 from the germline V gene are SEHNR and FQNEAQ (reference sequence). Trimming removed 7 bases from V and 11 bases from J; junction bases left unmatched: 28. The CDR3 extends over 19 amino acids. CDR3 DNA sequence: TGTGCCAGCACCCCCGGGGGTGACGGGACAGCCTTCAGAGGGAAGAAACTGTTTTTT. This translates into CASTPGGDGTAFRGKKLFF.

This clone was seen many times. One end of the junction is discordant with germline, which a read error may explain. The gene calls are TRBV13 and TRBJ2-3, with D perhaps TRBD2 (6 bases). The germline V gene has CDR1 PRHDT and CDR2 FYEKMQ (reference sequence). The CDR3 contains 15 residues. The CDR3 reads CASTHRSGSSDTQYF. DNA for the CDR3: TGTGCCAGCACCCATCGGTCCGGGAGTTCAGACACGCAGTATTTT. The entire variable domain, with the rest obtained from reference TRBV13 and TRBJ2-3, is as follows: AAGVIQSPRHLIKEKRETATLKCYPIPRHDTVYWYQQGPGQDPQFLISFYEKMQSDKGSIPDRFSAQQFSDYHSELNMSSLELGDSALYFCASTHRSGSSDTQYFGPGTRLTVL.

As concerns this clone: In the same sample, other DNA sequences code for this CDR3. This chain links TRBV9 with TRBJ2-7; TRBD2 matches at 8 bases. The ends lost 0 bases at V and 0 bases at J; junction bases unmatched: 2. The CDR3 totals 15 residues. Germline V gene sequence: CDR1 SGDLS, CDR2 YYNGEE. CDR3 in DNA: TGTGCCAGCAGCGTAGAAGGGACTAGCTCCTACGAGCAGTACTTC. Translation: CASSVEGTSSYEQYF.

This clone was seen ten or more times. The rearrangement uses TRBV6-6 and TRBJ2-4; no firm D call. Germline CDR1 is MNHNY and CDR2 is SVGAGI (reference sequence). Between the trimmed V and J ends, which lost 0 bases and 1 base, there was a span of 7 bases. This CDR3 contains 15 residues. The DNA of the CDR3 is TGTGCCAGCAGTTACTCGACTGGGGCCAAAAACATTCAGTACTTC. Its protein product is CASSYSTGAKNIQYF.

The chain is built from TRBV19 and TRBJ2-7; TRBD1 matches 9 bases. Losses at the gene ends were 6 bases for V and 2 bases for J; bases not matched to a gene: 5. The CDR3 sequence is 14 residues long. Germline lookup yields CDR1 LNHDA and CDR2 SQIVND (reference sequence). The CDR3 here is CASSPGQGTYEQYF. DNA for the CDR3: TGTGCCAGTAGCCCGGGACAGGGAACCTACGAGCAGTACTTC. The full variable domain, its missing parts supplied by reference TRBV19 and TRBJ2-7, is DGGITQSPKYLFRKEGQNVTLSCEQNLNHDAMYWYRQDPGQGLRLIYYSQIVNDFQKGDIAEGYSVSREKKESFPLTVTSAQKNPTAFYLCASSPGQGTYEQYFGPGTRLTVT.

A word on this clone: The identical CDR3 is also encoded by other nucleotide sequences in the sample. The chain has TRBV7-9 and TRBJ2-7, with 11 bases aligning to TRBD2. The CDR3 sequence is 15 residues long. Germline-derived CDR1 and CDR2 are SEHNR and FQNEAQ (reference sequence). Trimming cost V 4 bases and J 1 base; bases outside gene matches: 3. CDR3 protein: CASSSGTSGSYEQYF. CDR3 sequence (DNA): TGTGCCAGCAGCTCCGGGACTAGCGGTTCCTACGAGCAGTACTTC. The full variable domain, in which reference TRBV7-9 and TRBJ2-7 provide the parts outside the CDR3, is DTGVSQNPRHKITKRGQNVTFRCDPISEHNRLYWYRQTLGQGPEFLTYFQNEAQLEKSRLLSDRFSAERPKGSFSTLEIQRTEQGDSAMYLCASSSGTSGSYEQYFGPGTRLTVT.

The rearrangement uses TRBV16 and TRBJ2-7, with TRBD2 matching over 7 bases. The V and J ends lost 0 bases and 3 bases, in that order; junction bases with no gene match: 8. The CDR3 has 16 residues. CDR1 is KGHSY, CDR2 FQNENV, per germline. The CDR3 nucleotides are TGTGCCAGCAGCCAATCGGGACTACTAGTCTACTACGAGCAGTACTTC. Translating it yields CASSQSGLLVYYEQYF. Looking up the rest from reference TRBV16 and TRBJ2-7 gives the full variable domain: GEEVAQTPKHLVRGEGQKAKLYCAPIKGHSYVFWYQQVLKNEFKFLISFQNENVFDETGMPKERFSAKCLPNSPCSLEIQATKLEDSAVYFCASSQSGLLVYYEQYFGPGTRLTVT.

The chain couples TRBV11-2 to TRBJ1-2; the D gene is possibly TRBD1 (5 bases). In germline, CDR1 is SGHAT, CDR2 FQNNGV. V was clipped by 7 bases and J by 3 bases, with 18 bases between them. This CDR3 region has 15 residues. CDR3 bases: TGTGCCAGCACCCCCAGGGAGATGGGCGACTATGGCTACACCTTC. Amino acid sequence: CASTPREMGDYGYTF.

The chain links TRBV7-8 to TRBJ2-5, with a weak D call TRBD2 (5 bases). Germline V CDR1 and CDR2: SGHVS, FQNEAQ. With 5 bases removed from V and 5 bases from J, the gap between germline ends came to 15 bases. The CDR3 covers 14 residues. The CDR3 sequence is CASSDVGWRETQYF. Here the CDR3 DNA reads TGTGCCAGCAGCGACGTCGGATGGAGGGAGACCCAGTACTTC.

This chain links TRBV7-2 with TRBJ2-3; perhaps TRBD2 as D (5 bases). The CDR3 sequence is 16 residues long. CDR1 SGHTA and CDR2 FQGNSA come from the germline V gene. Trimming removed 4 bases at V and 0 bases at J, with 14 bases between. The CDR3 sequence: CASSSPGERSTDTQYF. CDR3 bases: TGTGCCAGCAGCTCCCCCGGGGAGCGTAGCACAGATACGCAGTATTTT.